Described below is a single TCR beta chain sequence and its context. This clonotype was observed at least ten times. The clone's antigen remains unknown. No base qualities exist here, and no much larger clone lies one base off it. CDR1 and CDR2 are read off the germline V gene as SGHRS and YFSETQ. The CDR3, from cysteine to phenylalanine, totals 15 residues. Just CDR3 DNA is preserved here, 45 bases in frame from base 1. The trim is 0 bases for V and 0 bases for J, with a gap of 7 bases between the germline ends. Receptor amplification or capture employed RACE. Sequencer: NextSeq 500. During library preparation, unique molecular identifiers were attached to individual cDNA molecules so that TCRs could be counted quantitatively and reproducibly. From each blood RNA sample, both TCR alpha and TCR beta chains were sequenced. The source study handled its data this way. A median of around 100,000 TCRs per sample was observed, with a range of roughly 23,224 to 700,000. V, J and CDR3 annotation of the TCR reads was performed with the Decombinator software suite. For PS versus PT1 abundance plots, all samples were subsampled to the same number of TCRs (28,000). TCRs were defined as expanded if absent before sensitization and observed at least eight times at the 2-week time point. TCRdb passed the public sequencing reads through fastp at Q25 and MiXCR, retaining productive beta sequences. Records with the same CDR3 protein are collapsed into one entry carrying the most frequent genes and DNA. For this entry, the V and J calls and clone size follow TCRdb and not the study's own pipeline. A total of about 260,000 distinct CDR3 sequences appear in this sample, around 9.3% of them only once. The top ten clonotypes cover 2% to 3% of the sample.

The time point label, read with the paper, signifies: pre-sensitization, week 0. Sample treatment or condition, as interpreted from the label and publication: therapeutic diphenylcyclopropenone sensitization with weekly scalp DPC. Blood at each patch-test visit was drawn before the patch test was applied. Patients were considered eligible if aged 18 to 70, diagnosed with alopecia and deemed suitable for DPC therapy, and patients were excluded if pregnant. Total RNA was extracted from unfractionated whole blood collected in Tempus Blood RNA tubes. The data were obtained in a study of human T cells and chemical hapten exposure (TCRdb year 2021). For the study in its entirety: For sensitization, 2% DPC in acetone was applied to a 2 cm by 2 cm area of upper inner arm skin. The study tracked peripheral blood TCR repertoire changes in vivo during primary and secondary sensitization to the hapten diphenylcyclopropenone (DPC) in alopecia patients. Patch testing was done on the upper back using Finn chambers containing 0.01% DPC, and results were scored after 6 days according to International Contact Dermatitis Research Group standards. The libraries were sequenced as a pool, and the TCR yield per sample differed mostly because of small variations in library volumes within the pool. Most of the patients in the cohort were female, and the cohort covered alopecia areata with under or over 50% scalp involvement, alopecia totalis and alopecia universalis. Twenty-nine alopecia patients gave blood for TCR sequencing at one to four time points (pre-sensitization, 2, 6 and 24 weeks). Patients additionally received weekly therapeutic DPC doses to the scalp throughout the roughly 23-week study period. Blood samples were taken from patients before sensitization (week 0) and at 2, 6 and about 24 weeks after DPC sensitization.

Overall results and qualifications from the work: Significantly more large CDR3 similarity clusters were formed by expanded TCRs than by pre-sensitization or healthy control sets, consistent with antigen-driven responses. The number of PT1 expanded TCRs positively correlated with patch test score, significant at thresholds 8, 16 and 32 but not 4. The number of TCRs above 1 in 1000 frequency did not change with DPC sensitization; there was no evidence of global repertoire structure alterations. Repeated subsampling changed both the strength of the expansion versus patch-test correlation and the threshold at which that correlation became significant. All patients had alopecia, a presumed autoimmune disease, so their immune response might differ from that of healthy individuals.

The specimen comprised whole blood, sampled in connection with sensitization to the hapten diphenylcyclopropenone (DPC). The V and J genes are TRBV5-1 and TRBJ1-5; there is no confident call for the D gene. The sequence derives from a woman aged 35 to 49 with alopecia areata. Some clones in this sample may be carry-over from other donors' samples. CDR3 sequence: CASSLEGNSNQPQHF. The nucleotides read TGCGCCAGCAGCTTGGAAGGGAATAGCAATCAGCCCCAGCATTTT.